Below, 25 T cell receptor beta chains from the same sample are listed, as sequenced in a study of OX40 agonist ivuxolimab in advanced cancers. Clones were read by immunoSEQ multiplex PCR, and TCRdb kept only the in-frame ones, dropping some. The data show about 50,000 clones, 75% to 90% seen once. The sequencing here drew on CD4+ or CD8+ T cells sorted from blood, taken in a trial of the OX40 agonist ivuxolimab. All receptors come from an adult with an advanced solid tumor such as melanoma, head and neck, liver or kidney cancer.

This clone is labeled as medium-sized. The chain is built from TRBV9 and TRBJ1-2; D gene uncertain. Germline CDR1 and CDR2: SGDLS and YYNGEE. The CDR3 is 14 residues long. V was cut by 5 bases and J by 7 bases, with 18 bases left in between. The CDR3 DNA follows: TGTGCCAGCAGTAAAGAGGAGGAACGGGTTGGCTACACCTTC. Its protein product is CASSKEEERVGYTF.

V usage is TRBV7-3 and J usage is TRBJ2-1; the D is unclear. This CDR3 has 16 amino acids. V was pared by 1 base and J by 3 bases, with 13 bases between. Germline values: CDR1 SGHTA, CDR2 FQGTGA. CDR3 sequence (DNA): TGTGCCAGCAGCTTAAGGGCGCGAGACGTCTACAATGAGCAGTTCTTC. Amino acids: CASSLRARDVYNEQFF.

V usage is TRBV7-2 and J usage is TRBJ2-7; 11 bases line up with TRBD2. Trimming at V came to 2 bases and at J to 7 bases, leaving 13 bases not matched to a gene. The CDR3 is made up of 17 amino acids. Germline V gene sequence: CDR1 SGHTA, CDR2 FQGNSA. The CDR3 loop is CASSLWGPLAGGLEQYF. CDR3 DNA sequence: TGTGCCAGCAGCTTATGGGGCCCCTTAGCGGGGGGGCTTGAGCAGTACTTC.

The chain links TRBV19 to TRBJ2-1; D is uncertain. The germline V gene encodes CDR1 LNHDA and CDR2 SQIVND (reference sequence). The CDR3 is made up of 14 amino acids. Trimming pared 6 bases from V and 0 bases from J, leaving 9 bases between. For the CDR3, the DNA is TGTGCCAGTAGCGGGTTCGGCTCCTACAATGAGCAGTTCTTC. Protein: CASSGFGSYNEQFF.

The chain is built from TRBV5-1 and TRBJ2-1; 10 positions agree with TRBD2. Germline lookup yields CDR1 SGHRS and CDR2 YFSETQ. This CDR3 contains 16 residues. V was pared by 0 bases and J by 8 bases, with 8 bases of the junction left unmatched. The CDR3 loop is CASSLVVAGGRDEQFF. Written as DNA, the CDR3 is TGCGCCAGCAGCTTGGTTGTAGCGGGGGGCCGGGATGAGCAGTTCTTC.

This clone was recorded once. This chain uses TRBV27 with TRBJ1-1; possibly TRBD1 for D (5 bases). V was shortened by 5 bases and J by 4 bases, with 11 bases between the two germline ends. CDR1 MNHEY and CDR2 SMNVEV come from the germline V gene (reference sequence). The CDR3 has 13 residues. The CDR3, as DNA: TGTGCCAGCAGTGGGCAGAGGGGCACTGAAGCTTTCTTT. Amino acid sequence: CASSGQRGTEAFF.

The rearrangement uses TRBV29-1 and TRBJ1-2; D uncertain. The germline V and J ends were trimmed by 8 bases and 7 bases, with 5 bases remaining between them. The CDR3 is made up of 8 amino acids. Germline V gives CDR1 SQVTM, CDR2 ANQGSEA. CDR3 nucleotides: TGCAGCCCTGGTGGCTACACCTTC. Protein product: CSPGGYTF. Based on the CDR3 plus reference TRBV29-1 and TRBJ1-2, the full variable domain is SAVISQKPSRDICQRGTSLTIQCQVDSQVTMMFWYRQQPGQSLTLIATANQGSEATYESGFVIDKFPISRPNLTFSTLTVSNMSPEDSSIYLCSPGGYTFGSGTRLTVV.

The rearrangement joins TRBV15 to TRBJ1-6; tentatively, D is TRBD1 (6 bases). V was clipped by 0 bases and J by 9 bases, with 15 bases between them. The germline V gene encodes CDR1 LNHNV and CDR2 YYDKDF (reference sequence). The CDR3 runs to 16 residues. CDR3 nucleotides: TGTGCCACCAGCAGAGAGTATCAGGGGTTGGGTTCACCCCTCCACTTT. As protein: CATSREYQGLGSPLHF.

This sequence joins TRBV4-1 and TRBJ2-7; D is unclear. This CDR3 comprises 12 residues. V gave up 1 base and J gave up 5 bases, with 6 bases separating them. Germline V gene data show CDR1 as MGHRA and CDR2 as YSYEKL. CDR3 in amino acids: CASSQAANEQYF. The CDR3 DNA follows: TGCGCCAGCAGCCAAGCCGCCAACGAGCAGTACTTC.

This clone appeared a single time. This chain connects TRBV11-2 to TRBJ2-3; 14 nucleotides align to TRBD2. This CDR3 region has 15 residues. Germline-derived CDR1 and CDR2 are SGHAT and FQNNGV. The V and J ends lost 1 base and 9 bases, in that order; junction bases with no gene match: 3. DNA for the CDR3: TGTGCCAGCAGCTTAGGGGGACTAGCGGGGGAAACGCAGTATTTT. Translated: CASSLGGLAGETQYF.

The chain is built from TRBV5-1 and TRBJ2-1, with TRBD2 matching 9 bases. The germline gives CDR1 SGHRS, CDR2 YFSETQ. There are 15 residues in the CDR3. V trimming: 0 bases; J trimming: 6 bases; junction bases outside the gene matches: 4. This chain's CDR3 is CASSLERGARNEQFF. The DNA of the CDR3 is TGCGCCAGCAGCTTGGAGCGGGGGGCCCGCAATGAGCAGTTCTTC.

The J gene is TRBJ1-1, the V gene TRBV5-4; TRBD1 matches 7 bases. Germline assignment: CDR1 SGHNT and CDR2 YYREEE (reference sequence). The trim removed 0 bases at V and 2 bases at J, leaving 7 bases unmatched. The CDR3 sequence is 16 residues long. The DNA for the CDR3 is TGTGCCAGCAGCTTGGCCCTGACAGGGATAAACACTGAAGCTTTCTTT. The encoded protein is CASSLALTGINTEAFF.

The V call is TRBV2, the J call TRBJ2-1, with 8 positions matching TRBD2. Germline CDR1 reads SNHLY; CDR2 reads FYNNEI. V dropped 0 bases and J dropped 2; count of bases not matched to a gene: 3. The CDR3 has 16 residues. Here the CDR3 DNA reads TGTGCCAGCAGTGAAGCGCTCGGGGGGGCCTACAATGAGCAGTTCTTC. The encoded protein is CASSEALGGAYNEQFF.

This chain uses TRBV5-6 with TRBJ1-1; D gene uncertain. Germline V CDR1 and CDR2: SGHDT, YYEEEE. The CDR3 is made up of 17 amino acids. Trimming removed 1 base from V and 1 base from J, with 17 bases in between. DNA of the CDR3: TGTGCCAGCAGCTTGCTCGAGGTAACTTGGGAGAACACTGAAGCTTTCTTT. Translated, it gives CASSLLEVTWENTEAFF.

This clone is a singleton in its sample. The chain joins TRBV5-5 to TRBJ2-7, with TRBD2 matching 10 bases. The CDR3 runs to 17 residues. V gave up 0 bases and J gave up 0 bases; unmatched junction bases: 6. Germline CDR1 SGHKS, CDR2 YYEKEE (reference sequence). Written as DNA, the CDR3 is TGTGCCAGCAGCTTGGGACTAGCGGGTTTAAGCTCCTACGAGCAGTACTTC. It codes for CASSLGLAGLSSYEQYF.

The chain links TRBV4-1 to TRBJ2-3; maybe TRBD1 (5 bases). This CDR3 is built from 16 residues. CDR1 is MGHRA, CDR2 YSYEKL, per germline. V lost 4 bases to trimming and J lost 1 base, with 15 bases between them. The CDR3 loop is CASSPTFREGTDTQYF. The CDR3, as DNA: TGCGCCAGCAGCCCGACATTCAGGGAAGGCACAGATACGCAGTATTTT.

This chain connects TRBV10-3 to TRBJ2-5, with D hard to call. Germline V gene data show CDR1 as ENHRY and CDR2 as SYGVKD. This CDR3 has 14 residues. Trimming shortened V by 4 bases and J by 1 base, and 10 bases separated the two germline ends. The DNA for the CDR3 is TGTGCCATCAGTGTCAGGCAGTCCCAAGAGACCCAGTACTTC. Its protein product is CAISVRQSQETQYF.

V and J are TRBV4-1 and TRBJ2-2; D is undetermined. V shed 3 bases and J shed 2 bases, with 10 bases lying between them. The CDR3 has 15 residues. The germline V gene encodes CDR1 MGHRA and CDR2 YSYEKL. CDR3 in amino acids: CASSQMRRNTGELFF. CDR3 sequence (DNA): TGCGCCAGCAGCCAGATGCGCCGCAACACCGGGGAGCTGTTTTTT.

As for this clone: This likely comes from a read error, as the CDR3 has no conserved phenylalanine or tryptophan at its end. The chain has TRBV29-1 and TRBJ1-1; D not resolved. The germline V gene has CDR1 SQVTM and CDR2 ANQGSEA. V lost 6 bases and J 1 base, leaving 6 bases between the germline ends. The CDR3 has 11 residues. Here the CDR3 reads CSVPGNTEAFS. The CDR3 region has the DNA TGCAGCGTCCCCGGGAACACTGAAGCTTTCTCT.

The V call is TRBV6-1, the J call TRBJ1-6; D remains unclear. The CDR3 has 15 residues. The V gene's germline CDR1 is MNHNS and CDR2 SASEGT. Trimming removed 5 bases from V and 0 bases from J, with 8 bases in between. CDR3 sequence (DNA): TGTGCCAGCAGTTTAGAAAGCTCCTATAATTCACCCCTCCACTTT. This encodes CASSLESSYNSPLHF.

The chain's CDR3 is CASSQGPGYTF. The CDR3 bases are TGTGCCAGCAGCCAGGGTCCTGGCTACACCTTC. V usage is TRBV25-1 and J usage is TRBJ1-2, with D possibly TRBD1 on 5 matching bases. The germline gives CDR1 MGHDK, CDR2 SYGVNS. CDR3 length equals 11 residues. V lost 6 bases and J 7 bases, leaving 9 bases between the germline ends.

For this clone: This CDR3 is also generated by other DNA sequences in the sample. The CDR3 loop is CASSAGGSYEQYF. The CDR3 DNA reads as TGTGCCAGCAGTGCAGGCGGGTCCTACGAGCAGTACTTC. V usage is TRBV6-1 and J usage is TRBJ2-7; perhaps TRBD2 as D (5 bases). The CDR3 is made up of 13 amino acids. The V gene's germline CDR1 is MNHNS and CDR2 SASEGT. V dropped 4 bases and J dropped 1 base, with 8 bases sitting between them.

The genes are TRBV19 and TRBJ2-7, with no clear D. This CDR3 contains 14 residues. V dropped 4 bases and J dropped 2 bases, with 12 bases sitting between them. Per germline, CDR1 LNHDA and CDR2 SQIVND (reference sequence). The CDR3 bases are TGTGCCAGTAGTAAATCCAGAGACGCCTACGAGCAGTACTTC. As protein: CASSKSRDAYEQYF.

DNA of the CDR3: TGCGCCAGCAGTCAAGTGAGGTCTGAAGCTTTCTTT. Translated: CASSQVRSEAFF. The rearrangement joins TRBV23-1 to TRBJ1-1; D call uncertain. TRBV23-1 is sorted into the ORF group, with uncertain function. There are 12 residues in the CDR3. V was pared by 2 bases and J by 6 bases, with 7 bases between.

The V call is TRBV30, the J call TRBJ2-7, with TRBD1 identical over 9 bases. Trimming at V came to 2 bases and at J to 4 bases, leaving 6 bases not matched to a gene. Germline lookup yields CDR1 GTSNPN and CDR2 SVGIG (reference sequence). This CDR3 comprises 14 residues. DNA of the CDR3: TGTGCCTGGAGTATCGGACAGGGGATATACGAGCAGTACTTC. It specifies CAWSIGQGIYEQYF.